This TCR beta chain appears in the sequencing data of a study of shared clonotypes between healthy human individuals. Profiled with immunoSEQ multiplex PCR; TCRdb holds only in-frame clones, not every one. The sample yields approximately 340,000 clones, under 80% seen once. The receptor comes from a man aged 30-40 years in good health. Sequences were obtained from memory CD4+ T cells sorted from blood. Indicated subset: CD45RA-negative fraction.

This CDR3 reads CASSFSLWQGHPSGNTIYF. CDR3 DNA: TGTGCCAGCAGCTTTTCTTTGTGGCAGGGGCATCCCTCTGGAAACACCATATATTTT. V gene TRBV5-5 combines with J gene TRBJ1-3; possible D gene TRBD1, 6 bases. V lost 2 bases to trimming and J lost 0 bases, with 21 bases between them. Germline V CDR1 and CDR2: SGHKS, YYEKEE (reference sequence). This CDR3 region has 19 residues.